The rows below give T cell receptor beta chains drawn from one sample of a study of blood T cell repertoires in COVID-19. Profiled with immunoSEQ multiplex PCR; TCRdb holds only in-frame clones, not every one. Altogether about 110,000 clones are present, roughly 80% being singletons, with the ten largest covering 11% to 15%. The source material was peripheral blood. All receptors derive from a woman aged 60-70 years with acute or convalescent COVID-19. CDR3s leave out the opening cysteine and the closing phenylalanine or tryptophan.

len	v_gene	CDR3aa
13	TRBV5-1	ASSSHSGRAYEQY
15	TRBV5-1	ASSRTRGQGGNEKLF
12	TRBV10-2	ASRGTGGYSGYT
13	TRBV5-1	ASSLGTGGISPLH
13	TRBV27	ASTGQRADKGGYT
12	TRBV18	ASSPSTGDYGYT
15	TRBV28	ASASSDRGLPTGELF
13	TRBV5-1	ASSLSRQNTGELF
12	TRBV30	AWSIGTDNSPLH
13	TRBV5-6	ASSLGEVPNTEAF
13	TRBV11-2	ASRGQGAGVETQY
12	TRBV2	ASSGGGSNTEAF
12	TRBV7-8	ASSLALLRSEAF
10	TRBV6-6	ASREGQGKAF
13	TRBV27	ASSPPGLAGETQY
13	TRBV7-2	ASSLQGVDLGELF
12	TRBV5-1	ASSPGQTNYGYT
14	TRBV2	ASSGRTGDASYGYT
12	TRBV27	ASSRSTPAGGYT
11	TRBV14	ASSPRQGDGYT
12	TRBV5-1	ASSLAGRAQTQY
12	TRBV19	ASSDRGPGYGYT
12	TRBV2	ASRRTGQAYGYT
11	TRBV5-6	ASSWRVGNIQY
12	TRBV27	ASSLTASSYEQY
12	TRBV3-1/TRBV3-2	ASSLGSVDQPQH
14	TRBV9	ASSAGTGTANEKLF
13	TRBV6-5	ASSPPAGGNTEAF
13	TRBV27	ASSLRTGVHQPQH
13	TRBV6-2/TRBV6-3	ASSYISGGRETQY
11	TRBV28	ASSSLADTEAF
13	TRBV18	ASSPTRDTGNTIY
16	TRBV3-1/TRBV3-2	ASSPVGAGGSHTGELF
17	TRBV5-6	ASTKIQGARIWYNYGYT
17	TRBV2	ASSRRDRLHSVVYNEQF
12	TRBV28	ASSLQGGSYEQY
11	TRBV5-1	ASSAGQTTEAF
13	TRBV28	ASSEATSANYEQY
14	TRBV18	ASSPNRGRLNTEAF
11	TRBV2	ASLLQGEETQY
15	TRBV9	ASSVKAQGIMNTEAF
12	TRBV7-2	ASSFTGMNTEAF
15	TRBV20-1	SASLVNRGSTNYGYT
16	TRBV28	ASSFRSSQPGQNTEAF
14	TRBV7-9	ASSLTAGGYTGELF
14	TRBV7-8	ASSPTGTSGGVVQF
14	TRBV5-1	ASSPGGSARPETQY
13	TRBV6-5	ASSYLGGLVETQY
9	TRBV6-5	ASRLNTEAF
12	TRBV7-9	ASSLRGADYGYT
11	TRBV6-5	ASSKDSTYEQY
11	TRBV7-3	ASSSGAQEKLF
12	TRBV2	ASRPDRGSPQQY